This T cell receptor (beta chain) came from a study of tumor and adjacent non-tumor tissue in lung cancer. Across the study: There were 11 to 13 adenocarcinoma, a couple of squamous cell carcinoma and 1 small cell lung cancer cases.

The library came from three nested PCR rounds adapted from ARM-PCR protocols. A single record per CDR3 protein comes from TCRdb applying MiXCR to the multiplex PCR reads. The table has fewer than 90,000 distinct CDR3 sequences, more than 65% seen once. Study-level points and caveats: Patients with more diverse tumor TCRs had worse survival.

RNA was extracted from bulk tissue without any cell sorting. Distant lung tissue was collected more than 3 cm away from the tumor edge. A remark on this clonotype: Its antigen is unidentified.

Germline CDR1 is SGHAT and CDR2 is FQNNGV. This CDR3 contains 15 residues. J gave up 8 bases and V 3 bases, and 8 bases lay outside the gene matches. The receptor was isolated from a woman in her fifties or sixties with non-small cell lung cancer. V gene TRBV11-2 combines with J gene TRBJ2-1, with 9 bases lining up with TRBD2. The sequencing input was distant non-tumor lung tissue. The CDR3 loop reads CASSFVAGEWHEQFF. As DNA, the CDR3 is TGTGCCAGCAGCTTCGTAGCGGGAGAATGGCATGAGCAGTTCTTC.